This T cell receptor beta chain was found in a study of T cells after yellow fever vaccination. At the level of the study: Low-cell-number fractions underwent preparation using SMART-Seq v4 Ultra Low Input. The study, taken as a whole, reports: Sorted repertoires could include abundant contaminating clonotypes from bulk cells. At 95% to 98% for CD4 and over 80% for CD8, most primary-vaccination clones showed up again after the booster.

In TCRdb, the 5' RACE reads were re-called with MiXCR into one record per CDR3 protein. Of roughly 250,000 distinct CDR3 sequences listed, 13% are singletons. In regard to this clonotype: Antigen: not known.

The specimen comprised CD4+ T cells sorted from PBMCs, sampled 45 days after the yellow fever booster vaccination. The receptor's source is a young man who received the YFV17D yellow fever vaccine.

Here the CDR3 DNA reads TGTGCCAGCAGCCAAGGGGAGAGGACAACCTACGAGCAGTACTTC. Protein product: CASSQGERTTYEQYF. The gene calls are TRBV3-1 and TRBJ2-7, with D possibly called TRBD1 or TRBD2 (5 bases each). Germline V CDR1 and CDR2: LGHDT, YNNKEL (reference sequence). The CDR3 covers 15 residues. V was cut by 1 base and J by 2 bases, with 12 bases left in between.